The 8 T cell receptor beta chains below come from one sample, sequenced in a study of blood T cell repertoires in COVID-19. Using immunoSEQ multiplex PCR, the repertoire was profiled, and TCRdb retains in-frame clones only, with some absent. The table has 250,000 to 300,000 clones, more than 70% seen once. Sequencing was performed on peripheral blood. These receptors were obtained from a woman under 40 with COVID-19, enrolled during active disease.

The V call is TRBV5-3, the J call TRBJ2-4; 9 bases are shared with TRBD2. TRBV5-3 is noted as an ORF with a role that remains uncertain. The CDR3 loop spans 18 amino acids. Trimming took 0 bases from V and 0 from J; bases not matched to a gene: 7. The CDR3 loop reads CARSLGTSGPLAKNIQYF. The CDR3 coding sequence is TGTGCCAGAAGCTTGGGAACTAGCGGGCCATTAGCCAAAAACATTCAGTACTTC.

This chain connects TRBV18 to TRBJ2-5; D perhaps matches TRBD1 (6 bases). Germline CDR1 is KGHSH and CDR2 is LQKENI. The CDR3 is 14 residues long. The V and J ends lost 2 bases and 6 bases respectively, with 13 bases between them. Here the CDR3 DNA reads TGTGCCAGCTCACCAGAACAGGGATTACAGACCCAGTACTTC. The encoded protein is CASSPEQGLQTQYF.

This clone was picked up a small number of times. The rearrangement joins TRBV2 to TRBJ2-2, with D possibly being TRBD2 (5 bases). The CDR3 runs to 14 residues. Trimming left V 0 bases short and J 8 bases short, with 10 bases between. The germline V gene has CDR1 SNHLY and CDR2 FYNNEI. Here the CDR3 reads CASSEARTSGELFF. The CDR3 nucleotides read TGTGCCAGCAGTGAAGCCCGGACTTCTGGGGAGCTGTTTTTT.

The chain uses TRBV11-1 and TRBJ2-1; TRBD2 matches at 8 bases. V gave up 4 bases and J gave up 6 bases; unmatched junction bases: 5. Germline lookup yields CDR1 SGHAT and CDR2 FQDESV (reference sequence). The CDR3 length is 14 residues. The chain's CDR3 is CASSSRTSPNEQFF. The CDR3 DNA reads TGTGCCAGCAGCTCTCGGACTAGCCCCAATGAGCAGTTCTTC.

This sequence joins TRBV29-1 and TRBJ2-1, with 8 bases fitting TRBD2. Germline CDR1 SQVTM, CDR2 ANQGSEA. The CDR3 sequence is 15 residues long. J lost 7 bases, V lost 2 bases, and 10 bases had no gene match. CDR3 sequence (DNA): TGCAGCGTTGAATATAGCGGGATGAGGGGAAATGAGCAGTTCTTC. Encoded protein: CSVEYSGMRGNEQFF.

This clone came up a few times. The chain recombines TRBV6-1 with TRBJ2-1; 9 nucleotides agree with TRBD2. CDR1 is MNHNS, CDR2 SASEGT, per germline. The CDR3 consists of 15 residues. The V gene end was trimmed by 3 bases and the J gene end by 6 bases; junction bases not matched to a gene: 6. This chain's CDR3 is CASSDVGGRGNEQFF. The CDR3, as DNA: TGTGCCAGCAGTGATGTTGGCGGGAGGGGCAATGAGCAGTTCTTC.

The rearrangement joins TRBV7-3 to TRBJ1-1; 7 nucleotides line up with TRBD1. In germline, CDR1 is SGHTA, CDR2 FQGTGA. J gave up 5 bases and V 5 bases, and 11 bases lay outside the gene matches. The CDR3 loop spans 15 amino acids. The DNA for the CDR3 is TGTGCCAGCAGCGCCGACAGGGCCAGGGGGACTGAAGCTTTCTTT. This encodes CASSADRARGTEAFF.

The V call is TRBV4-1, the J call TRBJ2-1; TRBD1 matches 7 bases. The J segment lost 4 bases and the V segment lost 0 bases, leaving 3 bases of the junction unmatched. Per germline, CDR1 MGHRA and CDR2 YSYEKL. This CDR3 comprises 15 residues. The CDR3 is CASSQDTRGYNEQFF. The CDR3 region has the DNA TGCGCCAGCAGCCAAGACACCAGGGGGTACAATGAGCAGTTCTTC.